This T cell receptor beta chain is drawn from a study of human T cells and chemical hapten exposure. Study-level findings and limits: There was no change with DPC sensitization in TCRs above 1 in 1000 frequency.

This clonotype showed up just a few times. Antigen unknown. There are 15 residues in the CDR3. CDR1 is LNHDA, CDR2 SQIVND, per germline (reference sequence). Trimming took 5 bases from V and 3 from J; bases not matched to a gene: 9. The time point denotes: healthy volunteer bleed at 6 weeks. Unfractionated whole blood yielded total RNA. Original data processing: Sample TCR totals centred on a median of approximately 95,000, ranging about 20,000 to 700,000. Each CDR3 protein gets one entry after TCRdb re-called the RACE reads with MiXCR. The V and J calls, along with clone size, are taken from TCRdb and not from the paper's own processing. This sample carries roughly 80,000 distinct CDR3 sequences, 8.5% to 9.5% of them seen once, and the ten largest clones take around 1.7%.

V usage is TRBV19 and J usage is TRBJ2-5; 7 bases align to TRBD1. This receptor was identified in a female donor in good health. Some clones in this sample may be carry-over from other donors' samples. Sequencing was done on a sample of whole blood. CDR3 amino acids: CASSLTSGTEETQYF. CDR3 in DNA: TGTGCCAGTAGTCTGACTTCCGGGACAGAAGAGACCCAGTACTTC.